This T cell receptor beta chain was captured in a study of human T cells and chemical hapten exposure. This clonotype has ten or more counts. Its specificity is not known. Study conclusions and caveats: All donors were alopecia patients, so their immunity may differ from that of healthy people. Sensitization with DPC brought no change to TCRs above 1 in 1000 in frequency.

Time point denoted: patch test 2, 6 weeks after DPC sensitization. The treatment is: therapeutic diphenylcyclopropenone sensitization with weekly scalp DPC. Ahead of each patch test application, blood was drawn. The total RNA was obtained from whole blood that was not fractionated. V shed 2 bases and J shed 5 bases, with 10 bases lying between them. CDR1 and CDR2 (germline): SGHTA, FQGNSA. This CDR3 contains 14 residues. TCRdb reanalysed the RACE reads using MiXCR and keeps one entry per CDR3 protein. Here the sample spans some 99,000 distinct CDR3 sequences, less than 10% being singletons. Specimen: whole blood, collected in connection with sensitization to the hapten diphenylcyclopropenone (DPC). This receptor was obtained from a woman between 40 and 50 years old with alopecia areata. Some clones in this sample may be carry-over from other donors' samples. This sequence joins TRBV7-2 and TRBJ2-1; D perhaps matches TRBD1 (6 bases). The chain's CDR3 is CASSLLPGDNEQFF. CDR3 nucleotide sequence: TGTGCCAGCAGCTTATTGCCAGGGGACAATGAGCAGTTCTTC.